Here is one T cell receptor (beta chain) with its context. The data belong to a study of cytotoxic CD8 clonotypes in ibrutinib-treated CLL. Method: immunoSEQ multiplex PCR; TCRdb's copy keeps in-frame clones and lacks some. The data contain more than 140,000 clones, roughly 77% of them seen just once; the ten biggest clones take up 25% to 35%. The CDR3 is 18 residues long. The trim removed 0 bases at V and 6 bases at J, leaving 10 bases unmatched. Germline V gene data show CDR1 as LNHNV and CDR2 as YYDKDF (reference sequence). The origin of this receptor is a human donor with chronic lymphocytic leukemia. The specimen comprised PBMCs, sampled after 12 months of ibrutinib treatment. The genes are TRBV15 and TRBJ2-1; 11 bases line up with TRBD2. The CDR3 nucleotides are TGTGCCACCAGCAGAGAACGTGCCGGGACTAGCGGTGGCAATGAGCAGTTCTTC. Residues: CATSRERAGTSGGNEQFF.